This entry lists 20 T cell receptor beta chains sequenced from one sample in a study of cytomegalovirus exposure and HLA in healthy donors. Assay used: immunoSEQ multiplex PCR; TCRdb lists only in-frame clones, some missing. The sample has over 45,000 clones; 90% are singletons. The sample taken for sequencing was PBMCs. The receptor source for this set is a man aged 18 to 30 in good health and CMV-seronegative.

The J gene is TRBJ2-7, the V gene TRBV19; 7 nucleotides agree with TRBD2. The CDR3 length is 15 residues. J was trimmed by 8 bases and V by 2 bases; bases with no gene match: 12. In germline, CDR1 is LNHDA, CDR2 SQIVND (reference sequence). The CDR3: CASSISAGVPIKQYF. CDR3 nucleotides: TGTGCCAGTAGTATATCGGCGGGAGTGCCAATCAAGCAGTACTTC.

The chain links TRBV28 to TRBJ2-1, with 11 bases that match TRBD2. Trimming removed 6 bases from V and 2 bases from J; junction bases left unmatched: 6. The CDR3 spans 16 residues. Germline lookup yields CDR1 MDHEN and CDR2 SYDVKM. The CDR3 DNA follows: TGTGCCAGCAGGGTGGGACTAGCGGACACCTACAATGAGCAGTTCTTC. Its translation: CASRVGLADTYNEQFF.

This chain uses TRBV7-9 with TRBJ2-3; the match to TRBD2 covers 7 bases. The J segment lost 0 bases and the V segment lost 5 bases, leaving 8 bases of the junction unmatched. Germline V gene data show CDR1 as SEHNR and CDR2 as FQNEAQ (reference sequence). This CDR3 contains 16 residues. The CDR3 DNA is TGTGCCAGCAGCCAAGGGAGGGAGATTAGCACAGATACGCAGTATTTT. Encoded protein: CASSQGREISTDTQYF.

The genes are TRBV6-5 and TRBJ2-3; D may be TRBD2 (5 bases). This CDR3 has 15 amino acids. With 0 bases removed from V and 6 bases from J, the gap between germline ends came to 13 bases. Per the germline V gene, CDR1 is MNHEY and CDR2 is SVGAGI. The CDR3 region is CASSYSGLLADTQYF. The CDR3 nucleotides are TGTGCCAGCAGTTACTCGGGCCTCCTAGCTGATACGCAGTATTTT.

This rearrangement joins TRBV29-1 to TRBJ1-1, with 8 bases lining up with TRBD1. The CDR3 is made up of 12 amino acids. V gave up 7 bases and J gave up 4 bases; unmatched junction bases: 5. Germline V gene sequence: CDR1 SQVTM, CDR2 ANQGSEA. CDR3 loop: CSANRGTTEAFF. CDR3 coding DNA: TGCAGCGCAAACAGGGGGACCACTGAAGCTTTCTTT.

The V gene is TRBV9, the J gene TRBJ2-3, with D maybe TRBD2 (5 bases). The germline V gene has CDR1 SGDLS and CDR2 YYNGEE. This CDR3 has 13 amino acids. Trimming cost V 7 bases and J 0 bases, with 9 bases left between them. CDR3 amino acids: CASGSDSTDTQYF. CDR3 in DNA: TGTGCCAGCGGGAGTGACAGCACAGATACGCAGTATTTT.

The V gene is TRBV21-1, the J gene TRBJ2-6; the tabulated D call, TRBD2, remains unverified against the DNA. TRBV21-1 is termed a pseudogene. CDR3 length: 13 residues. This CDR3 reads CASHSSGANVLTF. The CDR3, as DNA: TGTGCCAGCCACTCCTCTGGGGCCAACGTCCTGACTTTC.

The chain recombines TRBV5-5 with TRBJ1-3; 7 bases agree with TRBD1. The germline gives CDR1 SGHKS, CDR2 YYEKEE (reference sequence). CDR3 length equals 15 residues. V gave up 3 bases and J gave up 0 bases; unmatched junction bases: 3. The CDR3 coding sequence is TGTGCCAGCAGCTGGGACAGAGCCTCTGGAAACACCATATATTTT. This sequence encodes CASSWDRASGNTIYF.

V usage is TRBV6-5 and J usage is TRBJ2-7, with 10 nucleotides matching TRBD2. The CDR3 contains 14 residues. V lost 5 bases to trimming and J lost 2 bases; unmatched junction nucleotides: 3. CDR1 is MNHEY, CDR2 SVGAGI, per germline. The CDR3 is CASSGAGGAYEQYF. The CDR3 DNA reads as TGTGCCAGCAGTGGAGCGGGGGGGGCCTACGAGCAGTACTTC.

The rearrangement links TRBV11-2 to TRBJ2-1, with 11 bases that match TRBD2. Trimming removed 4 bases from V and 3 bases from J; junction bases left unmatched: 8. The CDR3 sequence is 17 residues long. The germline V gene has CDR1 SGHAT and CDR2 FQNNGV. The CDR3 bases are TGTGCCAGCAGCTCTCGACTAGCGGGAAAGGTCTACAATGAGCAGTTCTTC. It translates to CASSSRLAGKVYNEQFF.

The CDR3 nucleotides are TGTGCCACCACCGCGGACAGGGGGTTTGGTCAGCCCCAGCATTTT. It translates to CATTADRGFGQPQHF. V is TRBV15 and J is TRBJ1-5; 10 nucleotides align to TRBD1. Germline V gene sequence: CDR1 LNHNV, CDR2 YYDKDF (reference sequence). CDR3 size: 15 residues. The V and J ends lost 7 bases and 6 bases, in that order; junction bases with no gene match: 9.

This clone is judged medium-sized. The CDR3 region has the DNA TGTGCCAGCAGCGGGACAGGACCCTACGAGCAGTACTTC. It yields the protein CASSGTGPYEQYF. V and J are TRBV25-1 and TRBJ2-7; 8 nucleotides match TRBD1. This CDR3 comprises 13 residues. Germline CDR1 is MGHDK and CDR2 is SYGVNS. The ends lost 6 bases at V and 2 bases at J; junction bases unmatched: 3.

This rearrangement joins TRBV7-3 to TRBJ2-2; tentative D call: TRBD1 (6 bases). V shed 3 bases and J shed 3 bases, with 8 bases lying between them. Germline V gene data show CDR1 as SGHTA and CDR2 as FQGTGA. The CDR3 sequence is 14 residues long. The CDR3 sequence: CASSFGGYTGELFF. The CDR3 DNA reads TGTGCCAGCAGCTTTGGGGGCTACACCGGGGAGCTGTTTTTT.

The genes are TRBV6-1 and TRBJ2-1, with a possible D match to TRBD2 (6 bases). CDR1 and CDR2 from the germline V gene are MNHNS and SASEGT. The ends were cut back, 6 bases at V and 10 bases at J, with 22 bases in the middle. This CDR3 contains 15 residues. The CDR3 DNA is TGTGCCAGCAGGCGGGCAGCTCCACTAGCCTTAGAGCAGTTCTTC. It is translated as CASRRAAPLALEQFF.

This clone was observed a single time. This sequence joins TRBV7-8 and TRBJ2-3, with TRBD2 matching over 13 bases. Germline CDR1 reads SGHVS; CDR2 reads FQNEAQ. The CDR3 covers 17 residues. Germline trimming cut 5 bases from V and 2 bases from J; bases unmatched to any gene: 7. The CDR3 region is CASSAPGLAGFTDTQYF. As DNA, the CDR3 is TGTGCCAGCAGCGCCCCGGGACTAGCGGGGTTCACAGATACGCAGTATTTT.

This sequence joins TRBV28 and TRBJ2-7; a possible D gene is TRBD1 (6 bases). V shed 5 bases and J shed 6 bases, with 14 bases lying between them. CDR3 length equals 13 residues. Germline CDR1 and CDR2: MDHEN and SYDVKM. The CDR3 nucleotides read TGTGCCAGCAGTGGGGGCGTGGGTGGCGAGCAGTACTTC. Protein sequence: CASSGGVGGEQYF.

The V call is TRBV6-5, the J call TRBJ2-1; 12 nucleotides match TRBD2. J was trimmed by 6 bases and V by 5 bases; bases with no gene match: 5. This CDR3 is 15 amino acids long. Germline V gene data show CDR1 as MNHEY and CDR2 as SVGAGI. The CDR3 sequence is CASSSLAGGLNEQFF. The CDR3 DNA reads TGTGCCAGCAGTAGCCTAGCGGGAGGGCTCAATGAGCAGTTCTTC.

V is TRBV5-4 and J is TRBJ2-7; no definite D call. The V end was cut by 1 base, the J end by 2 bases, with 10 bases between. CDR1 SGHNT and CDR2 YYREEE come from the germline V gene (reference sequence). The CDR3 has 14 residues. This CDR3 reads CASSLFSKPYEQYF. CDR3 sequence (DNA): TGTGCCAGCAGCTTGTTCTCTAAACCCTACGAGCAGTACTTC. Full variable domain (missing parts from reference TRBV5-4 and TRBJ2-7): ETGVTQSPTHLIKTRGQQVTLRCSSQSGHNTVSWYQQALGQGPQFIFQYYREEENGRGNFPPRFSGLQFPNYSSELNVNALELDDSALYLCASSLFSKPYEQYFGPGTRLTVT.

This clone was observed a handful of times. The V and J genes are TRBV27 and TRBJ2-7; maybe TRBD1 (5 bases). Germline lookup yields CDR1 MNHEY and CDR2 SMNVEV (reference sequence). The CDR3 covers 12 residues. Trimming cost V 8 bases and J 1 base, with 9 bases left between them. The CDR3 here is CASRQSSYEQYF. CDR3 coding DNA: TGTGCCAGCCGACAGTCATCCTACGAGCAGTACTTC.

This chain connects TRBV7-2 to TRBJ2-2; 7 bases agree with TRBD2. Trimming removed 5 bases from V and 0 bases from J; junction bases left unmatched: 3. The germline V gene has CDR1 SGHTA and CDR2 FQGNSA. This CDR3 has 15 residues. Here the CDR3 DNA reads TGTGCCAGCAGCCATGGACTAGCGAACACCGGGGAGCTGTTTTTT. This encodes CASSHGLANTGELFF.